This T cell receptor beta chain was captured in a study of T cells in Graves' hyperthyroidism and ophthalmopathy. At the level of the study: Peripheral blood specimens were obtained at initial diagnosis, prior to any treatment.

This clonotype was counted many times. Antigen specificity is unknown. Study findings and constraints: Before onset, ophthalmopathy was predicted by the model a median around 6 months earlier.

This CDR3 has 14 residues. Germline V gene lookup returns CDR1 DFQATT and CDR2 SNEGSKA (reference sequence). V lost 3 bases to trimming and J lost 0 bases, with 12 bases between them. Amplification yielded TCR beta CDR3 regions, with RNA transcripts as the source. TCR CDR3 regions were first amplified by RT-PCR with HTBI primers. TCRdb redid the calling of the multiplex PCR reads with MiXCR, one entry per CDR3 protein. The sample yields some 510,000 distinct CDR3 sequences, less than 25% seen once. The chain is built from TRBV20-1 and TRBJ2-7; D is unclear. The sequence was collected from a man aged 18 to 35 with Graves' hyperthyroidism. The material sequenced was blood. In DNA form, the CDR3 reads TGCAGTGCTAGCCAGCGAGGAAACTCCTACGAGCAGTACTTC. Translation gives CSASQRGNSYEQYF.